The table lists the clone carrying this TCR beta chain with a few counts. The sample originates from a study of T cells after yellow fever vaccination. Turning to the study itself: Fractions of low cell number were prepared using SMART-Seq v4 Ultra Low Input.

Researchers made TCR cDNA using 5'RACE template switching, and this step added a universal primer site and UMIs. TCRdb called the 5' RACE reads again in MiXCR, with one record for every CDR3 protein. The profile covers around 330,000 distinct CDR3 sequences, with 3.6% appearing a single time and less than 25% taken by the ten largest. The sequence was collected from a man aged 18-30 years who received the YFV17D yellow fever vaccine. Sequenced here: PBMCs, sampled on the day of the yellow fever booster vaccination.

The CDR3 region has the DNA TGTGCCAGCAGCAAAGTTCAGGGGGGGGTGTTTCGGCCCCCCCCCATATATTTT. This translates into CASSKVQGGVFRPPPIYF. V and J are TRBV21-1 and TRBJ1-3; TRBD1 reflects the table's D call only, with no check against the DNA. TRBV21-1 represents a pseudogene. The CDR3 is 18 amino acids.